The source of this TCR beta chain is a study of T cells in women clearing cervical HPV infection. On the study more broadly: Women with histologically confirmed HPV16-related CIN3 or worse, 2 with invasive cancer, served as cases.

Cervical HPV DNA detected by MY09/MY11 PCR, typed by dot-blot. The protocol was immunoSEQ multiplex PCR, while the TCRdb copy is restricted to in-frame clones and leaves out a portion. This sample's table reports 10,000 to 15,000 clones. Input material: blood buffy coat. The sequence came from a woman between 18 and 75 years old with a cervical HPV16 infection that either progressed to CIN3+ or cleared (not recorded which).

CDR3 DNA (partial): TGTGCCAGTAGTAAGGACAACTCCTACGAG. Protein sequence: CASSKDNSYE. The whole CDR3 region reads CASSKDNSYEQYF. The chain has TRBV19 and TRBJ2-7, with TRBD1 as a possible D gene (5 bases). The read finishes 3 residues shy of the CDR3 end, and the germline J gene is used to complete it. Germline loops: CDR1 LNHDA, CDR2 SQIVND (reference sequence). The CDR3 length is 13 residues. The V and J ends lost 4 bases and 0 bases respectively, with 7 bases between them.